A single sample gave rise to the 5 T cell receptor beta chains below, sequenced in a study of T-cell memory formation after mild COVID-19. TCRdb re-called the 5' RACE reads with MiXCR, one entry per CDR3 protein. The data show 350,000 to 550,000 distinct CDR3 sequences, with about a sixth seen just once and 20% to 25% held by the top ten. The specimen sequenced was PBMCs or a T cell subset sorted from them (not recorded which). The receptors were sampled from a man younger than 35 who had mild COVID-19 (a few samples of this study predate the infection). Cell type and time point are not known.

The chain links TRBV30 to TRBJ2-7, with TRBD1 matching 7 bases. CDR1 and CDR2 from the germline V gene are GTSNPN and SVGIG (reference sequence). The CDR3 is 13 amino acids. V was pared by 3 bases and J by 7 bases, with 9 bases of the junction left unmatched. The CDR3 loop reads CAWSRQGMGEQYF. CDR3 coding DNA: TGTGCCTGGAGCCGACAGGGTATGGGAGAGCAGTACTTC.

The chain joins TRBV6-2 or TRBV6-3 to TRBJ2-2; D might be TRBD1 (5 bases). The V end lost 0 bases, the J end lost 6 bases, and 11 bases lay between the germline ends. Germline CDR1 reads MNHEY; CDR2 reads SVGEGT. This CDR3 spans 15 amino acids. CDR3 residues: CASSYSTPQAGELFF. CDR3 in DNA: TGTGCCAGCAGTTACTCGACGCCACAGGCCGGGGAGCTGTTTTTT.

This clonotype occurred many times. In DNA form, the CDR3 reads TGTGCCAGCAGCTCCCGGGGCACCTACGAGCAGTACTTC. Amino acids: CASSSRGTYEQYF. The chain couples TRBV7-2 to TRBJ2-7, with D perhaps assigned TRBD1 or TRBD2 (5 bases each). Germline V gene sequence: CDR1 SGHTA, CDR2 FQGNSA. V lost 4 bases and J 2 bases, leaving 9 bases between the germline ends. CDR3 length: 13 residues.

The chain uses TRBV6-5 and TRBJ2-5, with D possibly matching TRBD2 (6 bases). V lost 5 bases, J lost 0 bases, and 10 bases lay in between. The germline CDR1 and CDR2 sequences are MNHEY and SVGAGI. This CDR3 has 14 residues. DNA for the CDR3: TGTGCCAGCAGTGGAGGGGTTTACCAAGAGACCCAGTACTTC. Translating it yields CASSGGVYQETQYF.

The chain employs TRBV3-1 and TRBJ2-3, with D unresolved. Per the germline V gene, CDR1 is LGHDT and CDR2 is YNNKEL (reference sequence). The CDR3 spans 15 residues. Trimming took off 4 bases at V and 2 bases at J, with 13 bases between the two ends. DNA for the CDR3: TGTGCCAGCAGCCCCGATTTAACAGCCACAGATACGCAGTATTTT. Protein product: CASSPDLTATDTQYF.